The present entry profiles one T cell receptor (beta chain) with its context. The CDR3 loop spans 15 amino acids. Per germline, CDR1 SGHAT and CDR2 FQNNGV. V was cut by 5 bases and J by 1 base, with 13 bases left in between. This entry belongs to a study of T cell changes during pregnancy in multiple sclerosis. This table comes from immunoSEQ multiplex PCR, and its TCRdb copy is limited to in-frame clones, with some not included. This table has 70,000 to 90,000 clones, over 80% appearing once. This chain connects TRBV11-2 to TRBJ2-3; tentatively, D is TRBD2 (6 bases). The sequencing used peripheral blood, collected in the first trimester of pregnancy. The sequence derives from a female donor with multiple sclerosis, enrolled in a pregnancy study. CDR3 DNA: TGTGCCAGCAGCCGCAACGGGGGTGGCACAGATACGCAGTATTTT. This gives the protein CASSRNGGGTDTQYF.